Listed below are T cell receptor beta chains from one sample, sequenced in a study of blood T cell repertoires in COVID-19. Clones were read by immunoSEQ multiplex PCR, and TCRdb kept only the in-frame ones, dropping some. The sample has around 80,000 clones; more than 60% are singletons. Input material: peripheral blood. These receptors were taken from a woman aged 80 or over with active or convalescent COVID-19. The CDR3 runs from the conserved cysteine through the conserved F or W. D genes are given only for firm matches. Size values are once, few and many counts, or a class for expanded clones, and some rows have none.

d_call | clone_size | j_call | v_call | cdr3_nt | cdr3_aa
. | . | TRBJ2-7 | TRBV3-1/TRBV3-2 | TGTGCCAGCAGCCAAGGACTCGGGGCCTACGAGCAGTACTTC | CASSQGLGAYEQYF
. | . | TRBJ1-2 | TRBV6-5 | TGTGCCAGCAGTCTACTCGGGGGTAACTATGGCTACACCTTC | CASSLLGGNYGYTF
. | . | TRBJ1-5 | TRBV12-5 | TGTGCTAGTGGTTTGGTTGGACTCCAGAATCAGCCCCAGCATTTT | CASGLVGLQNQPQHF
. | . | TRBJ2-7 | TRBV25-1 | TGTGCCAGCAGCTCCCGACTCCACGGGGACTACGAGCAGTACTTC | CASSSRLHGDYEQYF
. | . | TRBJ2-5 | TRBV7-2 | TGTGCCAGCAGCTTAGCGGCGGGCTTACAAGAGACCCAGTACTTC | CASSLAAGLQETQYF
TRBD2 | . | TRBJ2-1 | TRBV5-1 | TGCGCCAGCAGCAAATTAGCGGGGGAGTACAATGAGCAGTTCTTC | CASSKLAGEYNEQFF
TRBD1 | . | TRBJ1-6 | TRBV11-2 | TGTGCCAGCAGCTTTGACAGGGAGAATAATTCACCCCTCCACTTT | CASSFDRENNSPLHF
TRBD1 | . | TRBJ2-4 | TRBV11-2 | TGTGCCAGCAGCTTTCGACAGGGGCACTCTAAAAACATTCAGTACTTC | CASSFRQGHSKNIQYF
TRBD1 | . | TRBJ1-3 | TRBV5-1 | TGCGCCAGCAGCTCCGACAGGGGTTCCGGAAACACCATATATTTT | CASSSDRGSGNTIYF
. | once | TRBJ1-3 | TRBV28 | TGTGCCAGCAGTTTAGGTGGGCCAGAATATTTT | CASSLGGPEYF
TRBD1 | few | TRBJ2-7 | TRBV10-2 | TGCGCCAGCGGACAGGGCTACGAGCAGTACTTC | CASGQGYEQYF
TRBD1 | . | TRBJ2-5 | TRBV11-2 | TGTGCCAGCAGCTCCGGACAGGGGGCTTTGGAGACCCAGTACTTC | CASSSGQGALETQYF
. | . | TRBJ1-6 | TRBV24-1 | TGTGCCACCCAGGGAGGCCTTAATCTTAATTCACCCCTCCACTTT | CATQGGLNLNSPLHF
TRBD1 | . | TRBJ1-2 | TRBV16 | TGTGCCAGCAGCCCACAGGGGGCCTACACCTTC | CASSPQGAYTF
TRBD1 | . | TRBJ2-7 | TRBV28 | TGTGCCAGCAGACAGGGGGTCTACGAGCAGTACTTC | CASRQGVYEQYF
. | few | TRBJ1-2 | TRBV9 | TGTGCCAGCAGCGTAGGATCGGGACACAACTATGGCTACACCTTC | CASSVGSGHNYGYTF
. | once | TRBJ1-2 | TRBV3-1/TRBV3-2 | TGTGCCAGCAGCGACAGCATCTATGGCTACACCTTC | CASSDSIYGYTF
. | once | TRBJ2-5 | TRBV24-1 | TGTGCCACCAGTGACCCATCCGGGACCGGGAGAGAGACCCAGTACTTC | CATSDPSGTGRETQYF
TRBD1 | . | TRBJ1-1 | TRBV27 | TGTGCCAGCAGTTTCAGGACAGGGGGAGTAAACACTGAAGCTTTCTTT | CASSFRTGGVNTEAFF
. | . | TRBJ1-6 | TRBV3-1/TRBV3-2 | TGTGCCAGCAGCCAAGGTTGGGGCCCCAATTCACCCCTCCACTTT | CASSQGWGPNSPLHF
. | . | TRBJ1-5 | TRBV19 | TGTGCCAGTAGTATTTCCCTCGGGCAGCCCCAGCATTTT | CASSISLGQPQHF
. | . | TRBJ1-1 | TRBV7-2 | TGTGCCAGCAGCCCAAACAGGGAATTGAACACTGAAGCTTTCTTT | CASSPNRELNTEAFF
. | . | TRBJ2-2 | TRBV7-9 | TGTGCCAGCAGCTTAGGTAGATTGACAGGATGGGACACCGGGGAGCTGTTTTTT | CASSLGRLTGWDTGELFF
. | . | TRBJ2-5 | TRBV14 | TGTGCCAGCAGCCCGCTACAGGGAGTCCAAGAGACCCAGTACTTC | CASSPLQGVQETQYF
. | . | TRBJ2-3 | TRBV4-3 | TGCGCCAGCAGCCAAGATGTGGGGGGGCGGACGCAGTATTTT | CASSQDVGGRTQYF
. | . | TRBJ1-3 | TRBV9 | TGTGCCAGCAGCGTAGAAGCCCGGGGTCCCTCTGGAAACACCATATATTTT | CASSVEARGPSGNTIYF
. | . | TRBJ2-1 | TRBV18 | TGTGCCAGCTCGACTGACAATGAGCAGTTCTTC | CASSTDNEQFF
. | . | TRBJ1-2 | TRBV6-5 | TGTGCCAGCAGTTACTCGTTAGATCCTAACTATGGCTACACCTTC | CASSYSLDPNYGYTF
. | once | TRBJ1-1 | TRBV14 | TGTGCCAGCAGCCAAGTAGACAGCCAGAACACTGAAGCTTTCTTT | CASSQVDSQNTEAFF
. | . | TRBJ1-6 | TRBV19 | TGTGCCAGTAGTATGGGGGACTCCGATAATTCACCCCTCCACTTT | CASSMGDSDNSPLHF
. | . | TRBJ2-3 | TRBV5-6 | TGTGCCAGCAGCGCTGTAATGGGGCGGACAGATACGCAGTATTTT | CASSAVMGRTDTQYF
. | . | TRBJ2-7 | TRBV3-1/TRBV3-2 | TGTGCCAGCAGCCACCTGACAGAGGCCTACGAGCAGTACTTC | CASSHLTEAYEQYF
TRBD1 | once | TRBJ2-1 | TRBV7-2 | TGTGCCAGCAGCCCTCCCTCAGGGGGCCGTGAGCAGTTCTTC | CASSPPSGGREQFF
. | . | TRBJ1-4 | TRBV10-2 | TGCGCCAGCAGTGACAGGGGCACTAATGAAAAACTGTTTTTT | CASSDRGTNEKLFF
. | . | TRBJ2-6 | TRBV5-8 | TGTGCCAGCAGCTTGGTGGCACCTGGGGCCAACGTCCTGACTTTC | CASSLVAPGANVLTF
. | . | TRBJ1-5 | TRBV4-1 | TGCGCCAGCAGCCAAAGGGAGGGCCCCAATCAGCCCCAGCATTTT | CASSQREGPNQPQHF
TRBD2 | . | TRBJ2-1 | TRBV19 | TGTGCCAGTAGTATAGATCTTGACGGGGGGGCCTACAATGAGCAGTTCTTC | CASSIDLDGGAYNEQFF
TRBD1 | . | TRBJ1-4 | TRBV7-2 | TGTGCCAGCAGCTCTCAGGGGGTCGCAACTAATGAAAAACTGTTTTTT | CASSSQGVATNEKLFF
. | . | TRBJ2-2 | TRBV10-3 | TGTGCCATCAGTGAGTTACTGACCGGGACCGGGGAGCTGTTTTTT | CAISELLTGTGELFF
. | . | TRBJ2-2 | TRBV5-6 | TGTGCCAGCAGCCTGGACGGTCGCCGGGTCACCGGGGAGCTGTTTTTT | CASSLDGRRVTGELFF
. | . | TRBJ2-1 | TRBV7-9 | TGTGCCAGCAGTAGGACTATACCCGGAAACAATGAGCAGTTCTTC | CASSRTIPGNNEQFF
TRBD1 | once | TRBJ1-1 | TRBV28 | TGTGCCAGCAGTTTATTGATCCAGGGGGTCACTGAAGCTTTCTTT | CASSLLIQGVTEAFF
. | many | TRBJ2-2 | TRBV7-9 | TGTGCCAGCAGGGTTGGAGCGAACACCGGGGAGCTGTTTTTT | CASRVGANTGELFF
TRBD2 | . | TRBJ2-7 | TRBV3-1/TRBV3-2 | TGTGCCAGCAGCCCTCCCGGGGGCAGCGGGGGGGCCGGGTACGAGCAGTACTTC | CASSPPGGSGGAGYEQYF
. | many | TRBJ1-6 | TRBV3-1/TRBV3-2 | TGTGCCAGCATCCTAGGTAAGCATGATTCACCCCTCCACTTT | CASILGKHDSPLHF
TRBD1 | . | TRBJ1-4 | TRBV5-1 | TGCGCCAGCAGCGGGACAGGGGTCCTAGAAGAAAAACTGTTTTTT | CASSGTGVLEEKLFF
TRBD2 | once | TRBJ2-7 | TRBV3-1/TRBV3-2 | TGTGCCAGCAGCCAACGGTCGGGGGGGGGCCACGAGCAGTACTTC | CASSQRSGGGHEQYF
. | . | TRBJ2-3 | TRBV2 | TGTGCCAGCAACCTGGCAGGGCCGAGCACAGATACGCAGTATTTT | CASNLAGPSTDTQYF
. | . | TRBJ1-2 | TRBV5-4 | TGTGCCAGCAGCCGGGGAGGTATCCCGGACGACTATGGCTACACCTTC | CASSRGGIPDDYGYTF
TRBD2 | . | TRBJ2-7 | TRBV6-5 | TGTGCCAGCAACCCTAGCGGGGGGGCCTACGAGCAGTACTTC | CASNPSGGAYEQYF
. | . | TRBJ1-5 | TRBV7-2 | TGTGCCAGCACAACCGCGGGGTTTTTCAATCAGCCCCAGCATTTT | CASTTAGFFNQPQHF